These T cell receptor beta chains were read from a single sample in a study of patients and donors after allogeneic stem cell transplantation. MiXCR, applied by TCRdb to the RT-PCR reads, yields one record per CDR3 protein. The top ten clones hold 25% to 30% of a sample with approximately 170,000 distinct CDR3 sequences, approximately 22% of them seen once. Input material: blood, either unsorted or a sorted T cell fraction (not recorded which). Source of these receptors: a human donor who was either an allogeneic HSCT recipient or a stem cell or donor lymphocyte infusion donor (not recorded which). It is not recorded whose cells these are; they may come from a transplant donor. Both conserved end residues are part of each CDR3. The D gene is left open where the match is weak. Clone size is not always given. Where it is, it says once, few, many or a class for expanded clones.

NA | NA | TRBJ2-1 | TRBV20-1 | TGCAGTGCTATCTTGACAGGGAGGTTCAATGAGCAGTTCTTC | CSAILTGRFNEQFF
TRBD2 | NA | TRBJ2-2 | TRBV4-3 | TGCGCCAGCAGCCCAAGGCGCAGCGGGAGGGGATGGGAGCTGTTTTTT | CASSPRRSGRGWELFF
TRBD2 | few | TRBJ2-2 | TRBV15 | TGTGCCACCAGCAGAAAGAGACTAGCGGAAGGATTCACCGGGGAGCTGTTTTTT | CATSRKRLAEGFTGELFF
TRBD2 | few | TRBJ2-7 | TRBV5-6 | TGTGCCAGCAGCTTGTTCCTAGCGGGGGCCTACGAGCAGTACTTC | CASSLFLAGAYEQYF
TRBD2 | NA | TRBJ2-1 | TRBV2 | TGTGCCAGCAGTCTAGCGGGGGGTTCGACAATTGAGCAGTTCTTC | CASSLAGGSTIEQFF
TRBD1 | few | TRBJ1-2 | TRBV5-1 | TGCGCCAGCAGCTTGCATACCGGGACAGGGGATCGCTATGGCTACACCTTC | CASSLHTGTGDRYGYTF
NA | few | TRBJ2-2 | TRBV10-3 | TGTGCCATCAGTGTCTCCACCGGGGAGCTGTTTTTT | CAISVSTGELFF
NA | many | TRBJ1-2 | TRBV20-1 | TGCAGTGCTAGAGTAATGGACTTAAGGCGTAACTATGGCTACACCTTC | CSARVMDLRRNYGYTF
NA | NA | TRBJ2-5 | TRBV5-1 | TGCGCCAGCAGCGTCCTAGAGGAGACCCAGTACTTC | CASSVLEETQYF
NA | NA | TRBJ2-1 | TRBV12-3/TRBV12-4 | TGTGCCAGCAGTGACCTACTTGATATGGGGGATCGGTTCTTC | CASSDLLDMGDRFF
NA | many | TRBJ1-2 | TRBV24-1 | TGTGCCACCAGTCAGGGAATTGATGGCTACACCTTC | CATSQGIDGYTF
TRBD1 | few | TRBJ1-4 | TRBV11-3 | TGTGCCAGCACCCCCGGACAGGGGGAAGGAACTAATGAAAAACTGTTTTTT | CASTPGQGEGTNEKLFF
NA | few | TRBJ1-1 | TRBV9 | TGTGCCAGCAGCGTAGGGGGGGCCACTGAAGCTTTCTTT | CASSVGGATEAFF
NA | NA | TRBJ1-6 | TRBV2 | TGTGCCAGCAGTGAAGGGTGGGGGGCGAATTCACCCCTCCACTTT | CASSEGWGANSPLHF
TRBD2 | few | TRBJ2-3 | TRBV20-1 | TGCAGTGCGTACGGGGGGGTGGATACGCAGTATTTT | CSAYGGVDTQYF
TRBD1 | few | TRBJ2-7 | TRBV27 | TGTGCCAGCAGTTTCCGGACAGGGAGCCCCTACGAGCAGTACTTC | CASSFRTGSPYEQYF
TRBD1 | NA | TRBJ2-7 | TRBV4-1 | TGCGCCAGCAGCCAAGACCAACGCACAGGGGCCGCCTACGAGCAGTACTTC | CASSQDQRTGAAYEQYF
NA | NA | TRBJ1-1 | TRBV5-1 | TGCGCCAGCAGCCCCCGCCCGGACACTGAAGCTTTCTTT | CASSPRPDTEAFF
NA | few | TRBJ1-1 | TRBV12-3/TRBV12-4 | TGTGCCAGCAGTCCCGAGGCTTTCACTGAAGCTTTCTTT | CASSPEAFTEAFF
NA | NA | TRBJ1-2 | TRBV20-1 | TGCAGTGCTAGTAGGGCGGATAACTATGGCTACACCTTC | CSASRADNYGYTF
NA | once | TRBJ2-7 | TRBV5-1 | TGCGCCAGCAGCTTGGGTGGGACGGGCTACGAGCAGTACTTC | CASSLGGTGYEQYF
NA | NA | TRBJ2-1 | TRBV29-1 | TGCAGCGCCCGGGACCCGAGATACAATGAGCAGTTCTTC | CSARDPRYNEQFF
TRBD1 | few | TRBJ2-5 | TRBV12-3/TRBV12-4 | TGTGCCAGCAGTTCGGGACAGGGGATGGAGACCCAGTACTTC | CASSSGQGMETQYF
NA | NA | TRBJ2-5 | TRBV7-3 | TGTGCCAGCAGCTTAATTCGGCAAGAGACCCAGTACTTC | CASSLIRQETQYF
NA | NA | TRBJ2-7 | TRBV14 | TGTGCCAGCAGCCAATCGGGGAACGAGCAGTACTTC | CASSQSGNEQYF
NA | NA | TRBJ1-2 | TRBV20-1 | TGCAGTGCTCAAAGCCGGGCAGCCAATCCCGTGGTTGGCTACACCTTC | CSAQSRAANPVVGYTF
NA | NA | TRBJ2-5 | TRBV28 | TGTGCCAGCAGTCTTCACAGGGATCGGGAGACCCAGTACTTC | CASSLHRDRETQYF
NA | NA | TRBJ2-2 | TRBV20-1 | TGCAGTGCTAGATGGGGGGCGGGATTGGCCGGGGAGCTGTTTTTT | CSARWGAGLAGELFF
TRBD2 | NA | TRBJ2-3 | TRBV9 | TGTGCCAGCAGCGTCTCTAGCGGCCTCACAGATACGCAGTATTTT | CASSVSSGLTDTQYF
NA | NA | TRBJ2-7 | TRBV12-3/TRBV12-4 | TGTGCCAGCAGTTTGGCGGGGACGTACTCCTACGAGCAGTACTTC | CASSLAGTYSYEQYF
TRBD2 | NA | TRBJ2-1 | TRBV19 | TGTGCCAGTAGTCTGAACCTAGCGGGAGGGATAAATGAGCAGTTCTTC | CASSLNLAGGINEQFF
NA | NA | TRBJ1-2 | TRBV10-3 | TGTGCCATCAGTGACCTAAGGGACCGGGACAATAACTATGGCTACACCTTC | CAISDLRDRDNNYGYTF
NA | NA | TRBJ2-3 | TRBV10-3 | TGTGCCATCAGTAGTAGTAGCTCGGATACGCAGTATTTT | CAISSSSSDTQYF
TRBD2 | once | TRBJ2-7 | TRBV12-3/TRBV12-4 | TGTGCCAGCAGGGCGACTAGCGGGAGAGCCGAGCAGTACTTC | CASRATSGRAEQYF
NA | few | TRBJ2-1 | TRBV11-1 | TGTGCCAGCAGCTTAGACAGGGACTCGTATCACAATGAGCAGTTCTTC | CASSLDRDSYHNEQFF
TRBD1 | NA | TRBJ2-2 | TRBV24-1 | TGTGCCACCAGTCCCACAGGGGTGAACACCGGGGAGCTGTTTTTT | CATSPTGVNTGELFF
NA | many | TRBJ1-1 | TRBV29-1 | TGCAGCTTGGGAGGGGGGAACACTGAAGCTTTCTTT | CSLGGGNTEAFF
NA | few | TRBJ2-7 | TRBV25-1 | TGTGCCAGCAGCTCCGCCTACGAGCAGTACTTC | CASSSAYEQYF
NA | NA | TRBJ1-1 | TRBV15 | TGTGCCACCAGCAGATACGGTGGGGGCCAAAGGGCTTTCTTT | CATSRYGGGQRAFF
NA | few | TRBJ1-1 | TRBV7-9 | TGTGCCAGCAGCTTAGCGTGGGAGACAGCAGTCACTGAAGCTTTCTTT | CASSLAWETAVTEAFF
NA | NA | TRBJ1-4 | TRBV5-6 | TGTGCCAGCAGCTCGTCGTGGGGCGGCGAAAAACTGTTTTTT | CASSSSWGGEKLFF
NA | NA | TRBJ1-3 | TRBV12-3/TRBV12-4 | TGTGCCAGCAGTTTCATCCCATTGGATTTAAACACCATATATTTT | CASSFIPLDLNTIYF
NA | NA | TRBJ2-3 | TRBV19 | TGTGCCAGTAGTATGACAGATACGCAGTATTTT | CASSMTDTQYF
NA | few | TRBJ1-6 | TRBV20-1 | TGCAGTGCTAGAGATCCCGTACCCCCTGCCGGCTATAATTCACCCCTCCACTTT | CSARDPVPPAGYNSPLHF
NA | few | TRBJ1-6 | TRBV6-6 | TGTGCCAGCAGTTCCGGGACGGGTTATTCACCCCTCCACTTT | CASSSGTGYSPLHF
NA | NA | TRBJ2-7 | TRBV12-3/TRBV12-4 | TGTGCCAGCAGTCCAACAAGCGGTAGCTCCTACGAGCAGTACTTC | CASSPTSGSSYEQYF
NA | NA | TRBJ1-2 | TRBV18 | TGTGCCAGCTCACAACCAGAGGGTGGCTACACCTTC | CASSQPEGGYTF
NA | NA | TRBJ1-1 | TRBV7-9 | TGTGCCAGCAGCTCTTGGGACACTGAAGCTTTCTTT | CASSSWDTEAFF
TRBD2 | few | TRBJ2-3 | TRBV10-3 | TGTGCCATCAGTGAGGTAGCGGGGGTCACAGATACGCAGTATTTT | CAISEVAGVTDTQYF